The TCR beta chain described here comes from a study of vaccination effects on CD4 cells after COVID-19. Points from the study as a whole: Limitations: small convalescent group and missing early post-infection timepoints.

In the case of this clone: Its cognate antigen is unknown.

V lost 6 bases to trimming and J lost 4 bases; unmatched junction nucleotides: 10. Germline-derived CDR1 and CDR2 are LNHDA and SQIVND (reference sequence). This CDR3 has 17 amino acids. Before any sequencing was done, the ViraFEST assay used viral peptide pools to expand antigen-specific CD4+ T cells. The culture ran for around ten days before CD4+ T cells were isolated. Neither prior SARS-CoV-2 infection nor positive nucleocapsid antibodies were present in the vaccine recipients. Sequencing was performed with immunoSEQ multiplex PCR; in TCRdb, only in-frame clones are kept and a portion is missing. This repertoire shows about 65,000 clones, less than 85% found once; its top ten account for 2.8%.

V is TRBV19 and J is TRBJ1-3; 12 positions agree with TRBD1. The source is a human donor who received a COVID-19 vaccine. The sample here was CD4+ T cells from PBMCs cultured with HCoV-NL63 spike peptides, taken before COVID-19 vaccination. The CDR3 region is CASSGSRDRGLGNTIYF. The CDR3 DNA reads TGTGCCAGTAGCGGAAGCCGGGACAGGGGGCTGGGAAACACCATATATTTT.